This T cell receptor (beta chain) was documented in a study of cytomegalovirus exposure and HLA in healthy donors. Whole-study results and caveats: Analyses of presence and absence presupposed an approximately uniform sequencing depth across donors.

The germline V gene encodes CDR1 SNHLY and CDR2 FYNNEI. Trimming stripped 6 bases from V and 1 base from J, with 13 bases between. The CDR3 covers 15 residues. PCR amplification relied on 60 Vbeta primers (plus 13 Jbeta primers). Produced via immunoSEQ multiplex PCR; TCRdb's table is partial and in-frame only. The repertoire consists of 95,000 to 120,000 clones, with 67% occurring once and the leading ten covering about 8.5%. A word on this clone: Its antigen is not known.

The chain joins TRBV2 to TRBJ1-5; possible D gene TRBD1, 6 bases. Sequencing was done on a sample of PBMCs. This TCR was sampled from a man between 18 and 29 years old in good health and CMV-seropositive. This chain's CDR3 is CASRGTGLSNQPQHF. The DNA for the CDR3 is TGTGCCAGCAGGGGTACAGGGTTGAGCAATCAGCCCCAGCATTTT.